This note documents a single TCR beta chain sequence. Its antigen is unknown. Per the germline V gene, CDR1 is LNHDA and CDR2 is SQIVND (reference sequence). The CDR3 spans 18 residues. V was pared by 3 bases and J by 4 bases, with 22 bases between. The data were obtained in a study of regulatory T cells in long-lasting Graves disease. Study in general: Newly diagnosed Graves' patients had under 3 months of antithyroid drugs.

Time point: newly diagnosed GD, antithyroid drugs for less than 3 months. After RNA was extracted from PBMCs, the TCR library was made from it. General study findings and limits: Public clonotype sharing was higher in persistent than newly diagnosed patients.

Relying on iRepertoire HTBI primers and Arm-PCR of CDR3 regions, the team built TCR beta libraries. TCRdb passed the multiplex PCR reads through MiXCR, listing each CDR3 protein once. In the table there are a few hundred thousand distinct CDR3 sequences, about 15% of which are singletons. The same data also went into a second study, on T cells in Graves' hyperthyroidism and ophthalmopathy. That source adds: Clinical symptoms, serum thyroxine and TRAb, thyroid ultrasound and orbital computed tomography together formed the diagnostic basis. Stable hyperthyroidism was told apart from ophthalmopathy by a model built on 13 V-J features.

The receptor was derived from a woman under 30 with Graves disease. The sequencing used peripheral blood mononuclear cells (PBMCs), collected at new diagnosis, from a patient treated with antithyroid drugs. The gene calls are TRBV19 and TRBJ2-1; a possible D gene is TRBD1 (5 bases). The CDR3 loop is CASSMGTDSRWYYNEQFF. The DNA for the CDR3 is TGTGCCAGTAGTATGGGTACAGACAGTCGGTGGTATTACAATGAGCAGTTCTTC.